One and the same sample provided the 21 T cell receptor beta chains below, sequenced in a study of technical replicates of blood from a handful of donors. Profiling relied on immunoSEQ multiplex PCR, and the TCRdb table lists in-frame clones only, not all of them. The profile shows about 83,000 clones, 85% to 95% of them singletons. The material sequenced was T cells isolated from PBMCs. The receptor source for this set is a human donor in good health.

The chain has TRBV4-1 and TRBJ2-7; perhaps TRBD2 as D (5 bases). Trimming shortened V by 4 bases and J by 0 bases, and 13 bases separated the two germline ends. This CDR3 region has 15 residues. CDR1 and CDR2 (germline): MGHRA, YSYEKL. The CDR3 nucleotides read TGCGCCAGCAGCCCACCCTCGGAGGTCTCCTACGAGCAGTACTTC. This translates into CASSPPSEVSYEQYF.

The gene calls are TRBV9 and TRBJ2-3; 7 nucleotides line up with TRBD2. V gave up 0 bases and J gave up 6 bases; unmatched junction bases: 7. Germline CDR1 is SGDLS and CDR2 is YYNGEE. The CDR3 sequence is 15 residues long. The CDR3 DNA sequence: TGTGCCAGCAGCGTAGCGCCGGGACTACGGGATACGCAGTATTTT. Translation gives CASSVAPGLRDTQYF. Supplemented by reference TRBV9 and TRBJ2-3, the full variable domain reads DSGVTQTPKHLITATGQRVTLRCSPRSGDLSVYWYQQSLDQGLQFLIQYYNGEERAKGNILERFSAQQFPDLHSELNLSSLELGDSALYFCASSVAPGLRDTQYFGPGTRLTVL.

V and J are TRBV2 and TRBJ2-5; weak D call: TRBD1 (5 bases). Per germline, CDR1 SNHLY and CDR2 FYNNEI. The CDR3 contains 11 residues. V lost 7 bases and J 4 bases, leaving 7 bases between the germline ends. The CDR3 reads CASKGPETQYF. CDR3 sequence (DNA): TGTGCCAGCAAGGGGCCAGAGACCCAGTACTTC.

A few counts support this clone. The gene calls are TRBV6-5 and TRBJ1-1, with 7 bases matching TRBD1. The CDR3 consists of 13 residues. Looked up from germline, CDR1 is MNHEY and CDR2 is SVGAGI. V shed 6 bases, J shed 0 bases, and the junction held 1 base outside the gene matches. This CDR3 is CASRGTVNTEAFF. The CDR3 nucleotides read TGTGCCAGCAGGGGGACAGTGAACACTGAAGCTTTCTTT.

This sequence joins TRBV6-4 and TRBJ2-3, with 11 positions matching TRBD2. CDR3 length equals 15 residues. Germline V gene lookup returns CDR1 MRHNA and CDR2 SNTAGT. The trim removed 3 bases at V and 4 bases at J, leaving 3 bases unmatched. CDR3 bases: TGTGCCAGCAGTGATAGCGGGGGGGCCGCAGATACGCAGTATTTT. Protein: CASSDSGGAADTQYF.

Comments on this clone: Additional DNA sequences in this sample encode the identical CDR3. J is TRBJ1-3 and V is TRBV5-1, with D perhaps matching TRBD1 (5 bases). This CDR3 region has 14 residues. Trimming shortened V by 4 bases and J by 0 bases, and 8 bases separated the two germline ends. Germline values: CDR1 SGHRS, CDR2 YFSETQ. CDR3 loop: CASSPDSSGNTIYF. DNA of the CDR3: TGCGCCAGCAGCCCAGACAGCTCTGGAAACACCATATATTTT.

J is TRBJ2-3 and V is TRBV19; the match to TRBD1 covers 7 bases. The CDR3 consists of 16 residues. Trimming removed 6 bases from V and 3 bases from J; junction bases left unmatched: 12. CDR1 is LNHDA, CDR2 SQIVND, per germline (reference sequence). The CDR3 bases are TGTGCCAGTAGATACGGACAGGCAGCACAAACAGATACGCAGTATTTT. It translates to CASRYGQAAQTDTQYF.

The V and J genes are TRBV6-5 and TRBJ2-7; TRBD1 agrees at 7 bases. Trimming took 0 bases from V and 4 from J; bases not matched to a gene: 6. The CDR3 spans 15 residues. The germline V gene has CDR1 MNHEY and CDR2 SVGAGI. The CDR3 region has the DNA TGTGCCAGCAGTTACTCGGGGACCAGGGGGTACGAGCAGTACTTC. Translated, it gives CASSYSGTRGYEQYF.

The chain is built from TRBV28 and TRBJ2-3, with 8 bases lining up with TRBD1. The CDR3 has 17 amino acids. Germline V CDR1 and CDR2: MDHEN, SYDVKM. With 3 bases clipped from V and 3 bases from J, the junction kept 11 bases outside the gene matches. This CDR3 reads CASSFPGQGPRTDTQYF. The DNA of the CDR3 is TGTGCCAGCAGTTTCCCCGGACAGGGACCTCGTACAGATACGCAGTATTTT.

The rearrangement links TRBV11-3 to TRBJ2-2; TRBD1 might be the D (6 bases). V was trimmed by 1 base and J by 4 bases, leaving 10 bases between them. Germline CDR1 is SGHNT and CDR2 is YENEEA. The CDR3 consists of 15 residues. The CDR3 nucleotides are TGTGCCAGCAGCTTAGGGGGGACATTCACCGGGGAGCTGTTTTTT. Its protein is CASSLGGTFTGELFF.

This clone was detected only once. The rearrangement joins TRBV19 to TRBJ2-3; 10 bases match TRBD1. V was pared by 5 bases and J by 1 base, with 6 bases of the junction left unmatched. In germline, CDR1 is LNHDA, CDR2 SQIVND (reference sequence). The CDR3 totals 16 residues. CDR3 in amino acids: CASSLSGTGGTDTQYF. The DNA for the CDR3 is TGTGCCAGTAGTCTCTCCGGGACAGGGGGCACAGATACGCAGTATTTT.

CDR3 residues: CASSLAGSGGHYNEQFF. The CDR3 nucleotides read TGTGCCAGCAGCTTAGCTGGTAGCGGGGGCCATTACAATGAGCAGTTCTTC. The V gene is TRBV7-9, the J gene TRBJ2-1, with 9 nucleotides matching TRBD2. The CDR3 contains 17 residues. Losses at the gene ends were 0 bases for V and 4 bases for J; bases not matched to a gene: 7. Germline V lookup: CDR1 SEHNR, CDR2 FQNEAQ (reference sequence).

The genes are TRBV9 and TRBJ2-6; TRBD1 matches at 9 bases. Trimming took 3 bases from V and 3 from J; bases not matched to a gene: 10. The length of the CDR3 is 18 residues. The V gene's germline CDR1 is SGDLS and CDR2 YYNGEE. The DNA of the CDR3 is TGTGCCAGCAGCGCGTACAGGGGGCGCGGAAGTGGGGCCAACGTCCTGACTTTC. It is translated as CASSAYRGRGSGANVLTF. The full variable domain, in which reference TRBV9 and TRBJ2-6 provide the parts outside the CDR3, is DSGVTQTPKHLITATGQRVTLRCSPRSGDLSVYWYQQSLDQGLQFLIQYYNGEERAKGNILERFSAQQFPDLHSELNLSSLELGDSALYFCASSAYRGRGSGANVLTFGAGSRLTVL.

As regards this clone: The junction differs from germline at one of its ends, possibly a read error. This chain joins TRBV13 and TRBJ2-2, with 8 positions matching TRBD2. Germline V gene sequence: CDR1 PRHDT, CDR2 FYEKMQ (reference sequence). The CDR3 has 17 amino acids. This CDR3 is CASSLGDWIAGTGELFF. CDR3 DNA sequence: TGTGCCAGCAGCCTAGGGGACTGGATAGCGGGGACCGGGGAGCTGTTTTTT.

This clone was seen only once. In DNA, the CDR3 is TGTGCCAGCAGCTTAATGGCTCAGCCCCAGCATTTT. Translated, it gives CASSLMAQPQHF. The J gene is TRBJ1-5, the V gene TRBV7-9; D is ambiguous. Looked up from germline, CDR1 is SEHNR and CDR2 is FQNEAQ (reference sequence). V shed 2 bases and J shed 6 bases, with 5 bases lying between them. CDR3 length equals 12 residues.

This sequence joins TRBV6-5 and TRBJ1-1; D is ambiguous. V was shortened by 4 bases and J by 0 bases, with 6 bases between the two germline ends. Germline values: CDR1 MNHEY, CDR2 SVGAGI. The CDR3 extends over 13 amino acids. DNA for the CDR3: TGTGCCAGCAGTTGGCAGGTGAACACTGAAGCTTTCTTT. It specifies CASSWQVNTEAFF.

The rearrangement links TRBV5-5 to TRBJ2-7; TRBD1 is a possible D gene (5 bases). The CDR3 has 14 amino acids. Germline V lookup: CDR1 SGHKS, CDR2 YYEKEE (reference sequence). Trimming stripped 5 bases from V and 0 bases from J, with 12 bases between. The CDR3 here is CASRTTTASYEQYF. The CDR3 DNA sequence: TGTGCCAGCAGAACAACGACAGCCTCCTACGAGCAGTACTTC.

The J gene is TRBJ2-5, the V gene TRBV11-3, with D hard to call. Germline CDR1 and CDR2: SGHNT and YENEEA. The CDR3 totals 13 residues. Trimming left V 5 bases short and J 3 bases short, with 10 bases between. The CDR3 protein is CASSAPLEETQYF. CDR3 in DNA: TGTGCCAGCAGCGCCCCTTTAGAAGAGACCCAGTACTTC.

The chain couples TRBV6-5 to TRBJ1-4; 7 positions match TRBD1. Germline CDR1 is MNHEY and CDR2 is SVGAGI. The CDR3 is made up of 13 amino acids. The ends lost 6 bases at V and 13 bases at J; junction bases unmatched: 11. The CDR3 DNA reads TGTGCCAGCAGCCCGTCGAGGACAGGCGGACTGTTTTTT. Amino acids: CASSPSRTGGLFF.

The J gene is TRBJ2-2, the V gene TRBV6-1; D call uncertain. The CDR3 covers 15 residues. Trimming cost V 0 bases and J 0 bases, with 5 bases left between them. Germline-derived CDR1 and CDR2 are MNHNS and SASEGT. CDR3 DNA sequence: TGTGCCAGCAGTGAAGCTATCGCGAACACCGGGGAGCTGTTTTTT. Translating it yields CASSEAIANTGELFF.

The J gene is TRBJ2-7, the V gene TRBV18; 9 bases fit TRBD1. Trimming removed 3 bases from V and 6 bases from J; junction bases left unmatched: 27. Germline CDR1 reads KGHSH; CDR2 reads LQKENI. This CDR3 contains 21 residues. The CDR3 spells CASSPQLFNRDRVVSVSEQYF. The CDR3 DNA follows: TGTGCCAGCTCACCTCAACTATTCAACCGGGACAGGGTGGTATCGGTGAGCGAGCAGTACTTC.